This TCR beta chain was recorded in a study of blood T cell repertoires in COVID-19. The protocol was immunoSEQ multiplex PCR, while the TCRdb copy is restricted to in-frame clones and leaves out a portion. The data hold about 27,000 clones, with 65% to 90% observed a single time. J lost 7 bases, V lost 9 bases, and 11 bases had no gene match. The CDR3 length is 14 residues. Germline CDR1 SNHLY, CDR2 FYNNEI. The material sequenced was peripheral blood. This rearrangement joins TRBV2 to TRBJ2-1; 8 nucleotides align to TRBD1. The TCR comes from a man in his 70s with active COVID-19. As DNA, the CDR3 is TGTGCCAGATCGACAGGGGAGTTCAGGAATGAGCAGTTCTTC. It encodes CARSTGEFRNEQFF.